The clone carrying this T cell receptor beta chain showed up just a few times. The antigen remains undetermined. This sample is part of a study of beta chain features in type 1 diabetes. Study at large: The number of sorted cells examined across all samples was around 98 million.

Study-wide results and limits: The study found moderately but significantly shorter TCRB CDR3s in all four CD4+ subsets of Type 1 diabetes patients.

The whole isolated RNA underwent reverse transcription, so sequencing captured expressed TCRB transcripts. Data came from immunoSEQ multiplex PCR; TCRdb stores just in-frame clones and leaves some out. The table records 400,000 or so clones, around a tenth of them present only once. V was cut by 7 bases and J by 7 bases, with 14 bases left in between. The CDR3 is made up of 13 amino acids. CDR1 is WNHNN, CDR2 SYGVQD, per germline (reference sequence). Sorting of CD4+ naive, central memory, regulatory and stem cell-like memory cells was performed via CD45RO/CCR7/CD25/CD127/CD95/CD27. This clonotype was obtained from a man younger than 40 with type 1 diabetes. Input material: central memory CD4+ T cells from blood. The chain links TRBV10-1 to TRBJ2-1; D not certain. The CDR3 DNA reads as TGCGCCAGCACCCACCCCCAACGAAATGAGCAGTTCTTC. This encodes CASTHPQRNEQFF.